The source of this TCR beta chain is a study of molecular identifiers for immune sequencing clone quantification. About the study: Split five ways in replicates, RNA from around 20,000 or 99,000 naive CD8 cells had four portions sequenced.

TCRdb reanalysed the PCR reads using MiXCR and keeps one entry per CDR3 protein. The data hold around 460,000 distinct CDR3 sequences, with 25% observed a single time. The CDR3 consists of 13 residues. Trimming stripped 5 bases from V and 6 bases from J, with 14 bases between. The receptor's source is a human donor in good health. Some libraries in this study had Jurkat cell RNA spiked in. The chain combines TRBV12-3 or TRBV12-4 with TRBJ2-7; possible D gene TRBD1, 6 bases. Sequencing used naive CD8+ T cells from blood, with Jurkat cell RNA spiked in. Subset reported: FACS-sorted CD8+CD4-CCR7+CD45RA+ naive T cells. The CDR3 DNA reads as TGTGCCAGCAGTCTCAGGGGTGACGGCGAGCAGTACTTC. It codes for CASSLRGDGEQYF.